This T cell receptor (beta chain) was documented in a study of cytomegalovirus exposure and HLA in healthy donors. Findings of the study overall: While the bulk of TCR sequences proved rare, some public TCRs turned up in many donors.

13 Jbeta primers and 60 Vbeta primers were used for the PCR. Libraries were prepared by immunoSEQ multiplex PCR; TCRdb keeps only in-frame clonotypes and omits some of them. The sample has about 98,000 clones; around 75% are singletons. Notes on this clone: The target antigen is unknown.

The source is a man younger than 30 in good health and CMV-seropositive. Source material: PBMCs.

In DNA, the CDR3 is TGTGCCAGCAGGTCCGGCAGGCTGGGTTCACCCCTCCACTTT. Its translation: CASRSGRLGSPLHF. V and J are TRBV6-5 and TRBJ1-6; no clear D gene. The V and J ends lost 6 bases and 9 bases respectively, with 15 bases between them. The CDR3 contains 14 residues. Germline CDR1 MNHEY, CDR2 SVGAGI.